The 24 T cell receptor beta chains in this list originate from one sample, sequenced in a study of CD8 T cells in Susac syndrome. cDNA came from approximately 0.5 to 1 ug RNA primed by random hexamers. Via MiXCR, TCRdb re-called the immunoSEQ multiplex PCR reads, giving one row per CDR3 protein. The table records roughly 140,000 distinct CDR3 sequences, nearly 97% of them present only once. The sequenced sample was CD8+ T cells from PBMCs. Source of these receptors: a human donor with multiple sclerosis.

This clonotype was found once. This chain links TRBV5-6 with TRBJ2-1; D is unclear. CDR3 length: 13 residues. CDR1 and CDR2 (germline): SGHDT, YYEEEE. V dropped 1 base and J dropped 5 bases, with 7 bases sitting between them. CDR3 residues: CASSLRGDNEQFF. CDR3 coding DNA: TGTGCCAGCAGCTTGAGAGGCGACAATGAGCAGTTCTTC.

CDR3 nucleotide sequence: TGCAGTGCTAGTGCGTGGGACGTGGGGGTTTGGTATTTT. This sequence encodes CSASAWDVGVWYF. V gene TRBV20-1 combines with J gene TRBJ2-3; D might be TRBD1 or TRBD2, each matching 5 bases. This CDR3 region has 13 residues. The V and J ends lost 3 bases and 14 bases respectively, with 21 bases between them. CDR1 and CDR2 from the germline V gene are DFQATT and SNEGSKA (reference sequence).

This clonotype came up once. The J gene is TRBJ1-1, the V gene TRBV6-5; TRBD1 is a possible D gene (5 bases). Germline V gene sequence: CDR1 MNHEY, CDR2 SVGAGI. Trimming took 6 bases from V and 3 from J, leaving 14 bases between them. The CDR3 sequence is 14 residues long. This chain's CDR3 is CASSGAPGDTEAFF. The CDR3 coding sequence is TGTGCCAGCAGCGGGGCCCCCGGGGACACTGAAGCTTTCTTT.

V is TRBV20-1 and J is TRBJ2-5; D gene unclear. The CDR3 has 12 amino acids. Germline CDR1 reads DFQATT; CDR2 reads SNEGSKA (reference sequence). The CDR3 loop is CSIRTIEETQYF. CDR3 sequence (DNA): TGCAGCATAAGGACGATAGAGGAGACCCAGTACTTC.

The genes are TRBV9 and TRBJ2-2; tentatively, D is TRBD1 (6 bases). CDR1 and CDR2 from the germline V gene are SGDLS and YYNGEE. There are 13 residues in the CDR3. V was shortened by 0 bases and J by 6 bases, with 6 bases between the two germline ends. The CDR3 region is CASSVEGAGELFF. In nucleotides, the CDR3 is TGTGCCAGCAGCGTAGAGGGGGCCGGGGAGCTGTTTTTT.

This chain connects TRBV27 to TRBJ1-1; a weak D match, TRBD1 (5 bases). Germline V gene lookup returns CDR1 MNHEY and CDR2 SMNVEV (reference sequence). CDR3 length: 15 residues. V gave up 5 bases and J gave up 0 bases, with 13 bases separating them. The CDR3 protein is CASSARDGMNTEAFF. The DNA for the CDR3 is TGTGCCAGCAGTGCGCGGGACGGGATGAACACTGAAGCTTTCTTT.

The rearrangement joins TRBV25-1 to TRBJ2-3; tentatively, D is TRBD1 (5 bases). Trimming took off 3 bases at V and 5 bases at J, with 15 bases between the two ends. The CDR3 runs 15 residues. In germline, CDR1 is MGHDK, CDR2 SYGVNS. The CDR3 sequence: CASSDGRAMGDTQYF. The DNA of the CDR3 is TGTGCCAGCAGTGATGGCAGGGCGATGGGAGATACGCAGTATTTT.

The CDR3 loop reads CASSLSQGNNEQFF. The CDR3 coding sequence is TGTGCCAGCAGCCTCTCACAGGGGAACAATGAGCAGTTCTTC. This chain joins TRBV6-5 and TRBJ2-1; 7 bases fit TRBD1. V shed 6 bases, J shed 5 bases, and the junction held 7 bases outside the gene matches. CDR1 is MNHEY and CDR2 is SVGAGI in the germline V gene. The CDR3 spans 14 residues.

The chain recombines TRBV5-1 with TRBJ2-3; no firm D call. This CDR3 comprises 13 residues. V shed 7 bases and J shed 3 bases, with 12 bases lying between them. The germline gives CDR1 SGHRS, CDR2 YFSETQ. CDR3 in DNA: TGCGCCAGCCGCCAAGGGCCAACAGATACGCAGTATTTT. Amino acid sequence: CASRQGPTDTQYF.

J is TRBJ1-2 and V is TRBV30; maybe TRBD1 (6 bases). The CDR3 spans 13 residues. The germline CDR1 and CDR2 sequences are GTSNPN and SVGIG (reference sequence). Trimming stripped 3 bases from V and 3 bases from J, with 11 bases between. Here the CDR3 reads CAWSPRTDYGYTF. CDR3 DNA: TGTGCCTGGAGCCCCCGGACAGACTATGGCTACACCTTC.

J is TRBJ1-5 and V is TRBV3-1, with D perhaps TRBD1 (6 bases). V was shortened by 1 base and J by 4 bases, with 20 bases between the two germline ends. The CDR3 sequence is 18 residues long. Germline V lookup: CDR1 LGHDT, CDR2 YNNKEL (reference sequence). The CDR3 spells CASSQGVRGQIRNQPQHF. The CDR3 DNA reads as TGTGCCAGCAGCCAAGGCGTTCGGGGACAAATAAGGAATCAGCCCCAGCATTTT.

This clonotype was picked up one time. The CDR3 spells CAWSVSGGEQFF. DNA for the CDR3: TGTGCCTGGAGTGTAAGCGGGGGGGAACAGTTCTTC. V usage is TRBV30 and J usage is TRBJ2-1, with 10 nucleotides matching TRBD2. The germline V gene has CDR1 GTSNPN and CDR2 SVGIG (reference sequence). V trimming: 0 bases; J trimming: 13 bases; junction bases outside the gene matches: 3. The CDR3 runs 12 residues.

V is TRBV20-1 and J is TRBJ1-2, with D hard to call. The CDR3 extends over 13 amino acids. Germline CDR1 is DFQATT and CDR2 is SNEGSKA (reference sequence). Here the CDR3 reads CSGSHPFNYGYTF. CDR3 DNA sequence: TGCAGCGGTTCCCACCCCTTCAACTATGGCTACACCTTC.

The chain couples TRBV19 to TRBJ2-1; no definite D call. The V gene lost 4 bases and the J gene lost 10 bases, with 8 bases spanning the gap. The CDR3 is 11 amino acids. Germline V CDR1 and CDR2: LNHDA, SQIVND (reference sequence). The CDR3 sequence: CASSTPREQFF. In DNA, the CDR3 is TGTGCCAGTAGTACCCCACGGGAGCAGTTCTTC.

The CDR3 region has the DNA TGTGCCAGCAGCGAGGGAGACAGGGGCACGGGGACTGAAGCTTTCTTT. This encodes CASSEGDRGTGTEAFF. The chain couples TRBV9 to TRBJ1-1; 8 nucleotides match TRBD1. CDR3 size: 16 residues. Trimming removed 3 bases from V and 5 bases from J; junction bases left unmatched: 12. From germline, CDR1 is SGDLS and CDR2 YYNGEE.

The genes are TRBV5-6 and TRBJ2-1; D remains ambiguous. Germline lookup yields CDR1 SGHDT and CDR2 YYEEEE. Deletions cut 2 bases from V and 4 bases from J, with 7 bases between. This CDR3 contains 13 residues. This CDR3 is CASSFTVYNEQFF. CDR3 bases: TGTGCCAGCAGCTTTACGGTATACAATGAGCAGTTCTTC. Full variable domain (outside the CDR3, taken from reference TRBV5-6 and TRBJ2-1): DAGVTQSPTHLIKTRGQQVTLRCSPKSGHDTVSWYQQALGQGPQFIFQYYEEEERQRGNFPDRFSGHQFPNYSSELNVNALLLGDSALYLCASSFTVYNEQFFGPGTRLTVL.

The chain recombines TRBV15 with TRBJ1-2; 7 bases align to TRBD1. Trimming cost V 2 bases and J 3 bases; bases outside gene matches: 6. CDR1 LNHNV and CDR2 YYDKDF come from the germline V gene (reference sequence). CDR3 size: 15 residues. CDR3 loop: CATSRITGDHYGYTF. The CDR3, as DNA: TGTGCCACCAGCAGAATAACAGGGGATCACTATGGCTACACCTTC.

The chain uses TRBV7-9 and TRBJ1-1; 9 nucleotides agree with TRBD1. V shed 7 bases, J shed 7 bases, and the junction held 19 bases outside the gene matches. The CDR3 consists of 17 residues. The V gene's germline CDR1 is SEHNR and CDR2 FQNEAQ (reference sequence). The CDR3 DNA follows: TGTGCCAGCATTCCGACAGGGACAGGGAGTGTTATCGGTGAAGCTTTCTTT. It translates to CASIPTGTGSVIGEAFF.

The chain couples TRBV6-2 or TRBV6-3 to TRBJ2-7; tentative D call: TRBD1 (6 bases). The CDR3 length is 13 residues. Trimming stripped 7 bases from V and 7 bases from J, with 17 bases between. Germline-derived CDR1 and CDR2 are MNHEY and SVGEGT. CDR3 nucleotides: TGTGCCAGCAAGGGCAGGGGCACCCGGGAGCAGTACGTC. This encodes CASKGRGTREQYV.

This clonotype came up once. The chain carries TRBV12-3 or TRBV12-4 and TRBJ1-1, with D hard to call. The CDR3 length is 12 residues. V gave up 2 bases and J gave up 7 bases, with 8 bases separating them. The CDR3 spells CASSLSGFEAFF. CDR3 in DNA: TGTGCCAGCAGTTTATCGGGTTTTGAAGCTTTCTTT.

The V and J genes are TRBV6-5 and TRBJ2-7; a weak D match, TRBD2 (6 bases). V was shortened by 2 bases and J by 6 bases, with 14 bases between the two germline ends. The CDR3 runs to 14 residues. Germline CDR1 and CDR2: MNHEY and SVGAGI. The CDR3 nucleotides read TGTGCCAGCAGTTACGGGGCAGGGAGGTCCGAGCAGTACTTC. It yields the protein CASSYGAGRSEQYF.

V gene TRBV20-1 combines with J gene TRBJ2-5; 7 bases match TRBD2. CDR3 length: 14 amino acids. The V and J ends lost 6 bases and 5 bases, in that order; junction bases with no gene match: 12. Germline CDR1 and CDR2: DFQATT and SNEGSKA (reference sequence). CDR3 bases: TGCAGTGCCCGTGTCCGGGGGGAAGGGGAGACCCAGTACTTC. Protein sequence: CSARVRGEGETQYF.

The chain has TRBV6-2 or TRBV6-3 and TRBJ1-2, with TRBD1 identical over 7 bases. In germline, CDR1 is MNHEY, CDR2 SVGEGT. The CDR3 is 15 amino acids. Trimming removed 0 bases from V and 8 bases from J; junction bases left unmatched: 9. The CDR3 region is CASSYSGQSLGGYTF. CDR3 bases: TGTGCCAGCAGTTACTCGGGACAGTCCCTCGGAGGCTACACCTTC.

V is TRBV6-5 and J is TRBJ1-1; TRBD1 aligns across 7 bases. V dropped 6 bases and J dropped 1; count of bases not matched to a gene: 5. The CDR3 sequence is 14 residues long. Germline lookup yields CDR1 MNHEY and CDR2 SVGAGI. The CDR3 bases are TGTGCCAGCAGCTTGACAGGGCGGAACACTGAAGCTTTCTTT. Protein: CASSLTGRNTEAFF.